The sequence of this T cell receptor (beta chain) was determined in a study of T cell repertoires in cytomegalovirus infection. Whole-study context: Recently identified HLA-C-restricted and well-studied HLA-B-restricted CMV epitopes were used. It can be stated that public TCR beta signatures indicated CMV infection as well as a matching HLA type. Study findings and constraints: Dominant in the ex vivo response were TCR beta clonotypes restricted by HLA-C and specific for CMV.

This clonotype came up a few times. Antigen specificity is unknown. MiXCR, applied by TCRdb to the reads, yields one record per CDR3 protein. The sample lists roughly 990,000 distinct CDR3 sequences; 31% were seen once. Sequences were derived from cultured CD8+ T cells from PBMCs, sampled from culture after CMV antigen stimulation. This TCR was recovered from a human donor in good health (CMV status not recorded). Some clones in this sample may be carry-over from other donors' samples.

The CDR3 nucleotides read TGTGCCAGCAGCCCGCTGGGACTAGCGGGGGGGGATGAGCAGTTCTTC. Protein product: CASSPLGLAGGDEQFF. This chain links TRBV7-4 with TRBJ2-1, with 16 bases fitting TRBD2. In germline, CDR1 is SGHVT, CDR2 SQSDAQ. V lost 5 bases to trimming and J lost 8 bases; unmatched junction nucleotides: 6. This CDR3 is built from 16 residues.